These 20 T cell receptor beta chains were sequenced from one sample in a study of blood T cell repertoires in COVID-19. Method: immunoSEQ multiplex PCR; TCRdb's copy keeps in-frame clones and lacks some. The sample consists of fewer than 150,000 clones, around 90% of them appearing once. The sample taken for sequencing was peripheral blood. The receptor set was obtained from a woman in her forties or fifties with acute or convalescent COVID-19.

For the CDR3, the DNA is TGTGCCAGTACTAGGGGACAGTTGATAGGGGTCGGGAGAAACACTGAAGCTTTCTTT. Protein sequence: CASTRGQLIGVGRNTEAFF. V is TRBV7-3 and J is TRBJ1-1; 7 bases map to TRBD1. J lost 2 bases, V lost 9 bases, and 24 bases had no gene match. This CDR3 is built from 19 residues. Germline lookup yields CDR1 SGHTA and CDR2 FQGTGA.

The chain recombines TRBV15 with TRBJ1-5, with D unclear. V lost 0 bases and J 1 base, leaving 4 bases between the germline ends. The CDR3 has 14 residues. The germline CDR1 and CDR2 sequences are LNHNV and YYDKDF (reference sequence). This CDR3 is CATSRDLSNQPQHF. The CDR3 nucleotides read TGTGCCACCAGCAGAGATCTCAGCAATCAGCCCCAGCATTTT.

The table lists this clone with a few counts. The chain employs TRBV30 and TRBJ1-3; TRBD1 agrees at 7 bases. Unmatched junction bases numbered 5, after V lost 5 bases and J lost 4 bases. CDR3 size: 13 residues. Germline V lookup: CDR1 GTSNPN, CDR2 SVGIG (reference sequence). This CDR3 is CAWDRESGNTIYF. DNA for the CDR3: TGTGCCTGGGACAGGGAGTCCGGAAACACCATATATTTT. Full variable domain (outside the CDR3, taken from reference TRBV30 and TRBJ1-3): SQTIHQWPATLVQPVGSPLSLECTVEGTSNPNLYWYRQAAGRGLQLLFYSVGIGQISSEVPQNLSASRPQDRQFILSSKKLLLSDSGFYLCAWDRESGNTIYFGEGSWLTVV.

V is TRBV4-1 and J is TRBJ2-7; 9 nucleotides align to TRBD2. The CDR3 is made up of 14 amino acids. Germline CDR1 MGHRA, CDR2 YSYEKL. V shed 4 bases and J 7 bases; nucleotides not matched to a gene: 8. CDR3 protein: CASSRLVREGEQYF. CDR3 coding DNA: TGCGCCAGCAGCCGGCTGGTGCGGGAGGGTGAGCAGTACTTC.

J is TRBJ2-1 and V is TRBV7-2; 8 bases line up with TRBD2. Germline V gene lookup returns CDR1 SGHTA and CDR2 FQGNSA. V trimming: 2 bases; J trimming: 10 bases; junction bases outside the gene matches: 7. This CDR3 region has 14 residues. The CDR3, as DNA: TGTGCCAGCAGCTTATGGGCGGGAGGAGGGGAGCAGTTCTTC. This translates into CASSLWAGGGEQFF.

The sample holds a few counts of this clone. This sequence joins TRBV6-5 and TRBJ2-7, with D perhaps matching TRBD1 (7 bases). The CDR3 extends over 16 amino acids. Trimming removed 2 bases at V and 1 base at J, with 15 bases between. Looked up from germline, CDR1 is MNHEY and CDR2 is SVGAGI. The CDR3 region has the DNA TGTGCCAGCAGTTACACTTCGGAGGGGGCGTCCTACGAGCAGTACTTC. It translates to CASSYTSEGASYEQYF.

The genes are TRBV6-5 and TRBJ1-1, with no clear D. The germline V and J ends were trimmed by 0 bases and 4 bases, with 6 bases remaining between them. The CDR3 loop spans 13 amino acids. Per germline, CDR1 MNHEY and CDR2 SVGAGI. As DNA, the CDR3 is TGTGCCAGCAGTTACTCCACCGGCACTGAAGCTTTCTTT. It is translated as CASSYSTGTEAFF.

The V and J genes are TRBV28 and TRBJ2-7; TRBD1 might be the D (6 bases). V shed 6 bases and J shed 5 bases, with 14 bases lying between them. CDR3 size: 13 residues. The germline gives CDR1 MDHEN, CDR2 SYDVKM. The CDR3 protein is CASRPTGTHEQYF. The CDR3, as DNA: TGTGCCAGCAGACCAACAGGGACGCACGAGCAGTACTTC.

This chain links TRBV7-3 with TRBJ1-1; 9 bases align to TRBD1. The CDR3 contains 15 residues. Germline values: CDR1 SGHTA, CDR2 FQGTGA. Trimming at V came to 1 base and at J to 6 bases, leaving 6 bases not matched to a gene. CDR3 in amino acids: CASSLMGTGSSEAFF. DNA of the CDR3: TGTGCCAGCAGCTTAATGGGGACAGGGTCCTCTGAAGCTTTCTTT.

The chain employs TRBV4-1 and TRBJ2-5; tentative D call: TRBD2 (6 bases). The V gene's germline CDR1 is MGHRA and CDR2 YSYEKL. With 4 bases removed from V and 2 bases from J, the gap between germline ends came to 11 bases. The CDR3 is 14 amino acids. The CDR3 region has the DNA TGCGCCAGCAGCCGCGGGACGGGACAAGAGACCCAGTACTTC. Protein sequence: CASSRGTGQETQYF.

The chain combines TRBV27 with TRBJ1-2, with D unresolved. Trimming removed 0 bases at V and 2 bases at J, with 13 bases between. Looked up from germline, CDR1 is MNHEY and CDR2 is SMNVEV (reference sequence). The CDR3 runs 16 residues. The CDR3, as DNA: TGTGCCAGCAGTTTATCAGTCTTACAAACAAACTATGGCTACACCTTC. Translation: CASSLSVLQTNYGYTF.

J is TRBJ1-2 and V is TRBV3-1 (or the pseudogene TRBV3-2); 8 bases match TRBD1. Germline V CDR1 and CDR2: LGHDT, YNNKEL (reference sequence). The CDR3 is 14 residues long. With 0 bases clipped from V and 4 bases from J, the junction kept 1 base outside the gene matches. CDR3 in amino acids: CASSQETGGYGYTF. The CDR3 coding sequence is TGTGCCAGCAGCCAAGAAACAGGGGGCTATGGCTACACCTTC.

The chain links TRBV5-1 to TRBJ2-7; the match to TRBD1 covers 7 bases. Germline trimming cut 2 bases from V and 3 bases from J; bases unmatched to any gene: 2. CDR1 is SGHRS, CDR2 YFSETQ, per germline. The CDR3 length is 13 residues. CDR3 in DNA: TGCGCCAGCAGCTTTACAGGGGACTACGAGCAGTACTTC. It codes for CASSFTGDYEQYF.

The V gene is TRBV28, the J gene TRBJ2-7; 7 bases are shared with TRBD2. V lost 4 bases and J lost 3; bases outside the gene matches: 3. The CDR3 spans 13 residues. Germline V gene lookup returns CDR1 MDHEN and CDR2 SYDVKM. The CDR3 DNA follows: TGTGCCAGCAGTTCCCGGGACTACTACGAGCAGTACTTC. This encodes CASSSRDYYEQYF.

In the case of this clone: Other DNA sequences from this sample encode an identical CDR3 as well. The chain links TRBV5-1 to TRBJ2-7, with a weak D call TRBD2 (5 bases). Germline CDR1 and CDR2: SGHRS and YFSETQ. V lost 3 bases, J lost 1 base, and 11 bases lay in between. There are 14 residues in the CDR3. Written as DNA, the CDR3 is TGCGCCAGCAGCTCCCGAGGACTTTCCTACGAGCAGTACTTC. Protein: CASSSRGLSYEQYF. The complete variable domain, with remaining parts taken from reference TRBV5-1 and TRBJ2-7, reads KAGVTQTPRYLIKTRGQQVTLSCSPISGHRSVSWYQQTPGQGLQFLFEYFSETQRNKGNFPGRFSGRQFSNSRSEMNVSTLELGDSALYLCASSSRGLSYEQYFGPGTRLTVT.

This clone has just one count. The V call is TRBV7-3, the J call TRBJ2-1; TRBD2 is a possible D gene (5 bases). Germline loops: CDR1 SGHTA, CDR2 FQGTGA. V was trimmed by 3 bases and J by 8 bases, leaving 11 bases between them. The CDR3 has 13 amino acids. The DNA for the CDR3 is TGTGCCAGCAGCTTCGGGAATCACGATGAGCAGTTCTTC. As protein: CASSFGNHDEQFF.

J is TRBJ2-7 and V is TRBV28; TRBD1 agrees at 10 bases. CDR1 and CDR2 (germline): MDHEN, SYDVKM. CDR3 size: 14 residues. With V trimmed by 7 bases and J by 4 bases, 7 bases remained unmatched. The CDR3 here is CASIPGQGHYEQYF. CDR3 DNA: TGTGCCAGCATTCCGGGACAGGGGCATTACGAGCAGTACTTC.

The chain carries TRBV2 and TRBJ1-5, with 7 nucleotides matching TRBD1. There are 13 residues in the CDR3. V dropped 8 bases and J dropped 2; count of bases not matched to a gene: 3. The germline V gene encodes CDR1 SNHLY and CDR2 FYNNEI. The CDR3 region has the DNA TGTGCCAGCGCTACAGGGGGCAATCAGCCCCAGCATTTT. Encoded protein: CASATGGNQPQHF.

The chain recombines TRBV3-1 (or the pseudogene TRBV3-2) with TRBJ2-1; tentatively, D is TRBD1 (6 bases). Looked up from germline, CDR1 is LGHDT and CDR2 is YNNKEL (reference sequence). Between the trimmed V and J ends, which lost 7 bases and 1 base, there was a span of 11 bases. The CDR3 sequence is 14 residues long. The DNA of the CDR3 is TGTGCCAGCACCGAGAGGGGGTCCTACAATGAGCAGTTCTTC. Protein product: CASTERGSYNEQFF.

The chain joins TRBV19 to TRBJ2-1; 8 bases agree with TRBD2. This CDR3 spans 13 amino acids. V lost 6 bases, J lost 7 bases, and 5 bases stayed unmatched. From germline, CDR1 is LNHDA and CDR2 SQIVND (reference sequence). CDR3 region: CASSPGLVNEQFF. In nucleotides, the CDR3 is TGTGCCAGTAGCCCGGGACTAGTGAATGAGCAGTTCTTC.